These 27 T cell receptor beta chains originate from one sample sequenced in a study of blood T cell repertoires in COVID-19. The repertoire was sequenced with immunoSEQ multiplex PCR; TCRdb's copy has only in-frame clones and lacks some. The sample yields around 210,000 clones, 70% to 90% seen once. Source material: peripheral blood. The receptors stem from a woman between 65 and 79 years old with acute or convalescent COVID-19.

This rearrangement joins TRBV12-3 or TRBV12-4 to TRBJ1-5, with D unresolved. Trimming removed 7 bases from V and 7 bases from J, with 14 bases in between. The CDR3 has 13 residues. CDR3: CASTIRETQPQHF. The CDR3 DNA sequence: TGTGCCAGCACCATCCGGGAGACCCAGCCCCAGCATTTT.

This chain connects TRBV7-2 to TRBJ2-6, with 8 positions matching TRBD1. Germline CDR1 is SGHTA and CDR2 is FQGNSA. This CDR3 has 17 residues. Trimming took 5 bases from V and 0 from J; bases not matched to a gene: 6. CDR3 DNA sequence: TGTGCCAGCAGCGCAGACAGGGGCGGCTCTGGGGCCAACGTCCTGACTTTC. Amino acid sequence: CASSADRGGSGANVLTF. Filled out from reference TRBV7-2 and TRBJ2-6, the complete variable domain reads GAGVSQSPSNKVTEKGKDVELRCDPISGHTALYWYRQSLGQGLEFLIYFQGNSAPDKSGLPSDRFSAERTGGSVSTLTIQRTQQEDSAVYLCASSADRGGSGANVLTFGAGSRLTVL.

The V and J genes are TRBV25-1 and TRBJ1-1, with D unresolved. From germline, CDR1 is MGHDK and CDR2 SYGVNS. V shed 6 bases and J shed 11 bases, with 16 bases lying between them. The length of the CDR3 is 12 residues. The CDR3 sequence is CASREGGFGAFF. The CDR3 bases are TGTGCCAGCAGGGAGGGCGGATTTGGGGCTTTCTTT.

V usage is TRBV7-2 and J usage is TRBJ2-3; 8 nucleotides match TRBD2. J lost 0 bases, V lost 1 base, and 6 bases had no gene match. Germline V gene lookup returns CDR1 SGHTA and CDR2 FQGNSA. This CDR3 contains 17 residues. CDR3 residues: CASSLGLAGGSTDTQYF. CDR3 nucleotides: TGTGCCAGCAGCTTAGGGCTCGCGGGGGGTAGCACAGATACGCAGTATTTT. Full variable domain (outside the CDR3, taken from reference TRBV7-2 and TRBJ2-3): GAGVSQSPSNKVTEKGKDVELRCDPISGHTALYWYRQSLGQGLEFLIYFQGNSAPDKSGLPSDRFSAERTGGSVSTLTIQRTQQEDSAVYLCASSLGLAGGSTDTQYFGPGTRLTVL.

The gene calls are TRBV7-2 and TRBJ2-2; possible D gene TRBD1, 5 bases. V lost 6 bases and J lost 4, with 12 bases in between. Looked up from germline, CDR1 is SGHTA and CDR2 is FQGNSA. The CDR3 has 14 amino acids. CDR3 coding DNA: TGTGCCAGCAGACCGACAGAAACCACCGGGGAGCTGTTTTTT. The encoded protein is CASRPTETTGELFF.

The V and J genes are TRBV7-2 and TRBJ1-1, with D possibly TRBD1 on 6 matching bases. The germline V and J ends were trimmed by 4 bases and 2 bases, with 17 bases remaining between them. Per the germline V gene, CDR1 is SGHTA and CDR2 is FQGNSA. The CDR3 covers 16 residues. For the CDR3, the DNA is TGTGCCAGCAGCTCAGTACCGGGACACCTCAACACTGAAGCTTTCTTT. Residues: CASSSVPGHLNTEAFF.

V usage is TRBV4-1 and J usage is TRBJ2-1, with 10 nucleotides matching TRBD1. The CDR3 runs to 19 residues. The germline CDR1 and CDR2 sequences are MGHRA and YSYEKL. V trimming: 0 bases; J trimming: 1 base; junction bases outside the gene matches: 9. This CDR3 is CASSQDPFPGQGSYNEQFF. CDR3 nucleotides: TGCGCCAGCAGCCAAGATCCGTTCCCGGGACAGGGGTCCTACAATGAGCAGTTCTTC.

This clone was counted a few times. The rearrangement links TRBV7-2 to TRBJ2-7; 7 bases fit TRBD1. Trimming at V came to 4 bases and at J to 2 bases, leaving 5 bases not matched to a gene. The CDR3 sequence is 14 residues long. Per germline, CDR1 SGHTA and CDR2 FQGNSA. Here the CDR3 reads CASSSNRGAYEQYF. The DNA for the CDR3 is TGTGCCAGCAGCTCCAACAGGGGCGCCTACGAGCAGTACTTC.

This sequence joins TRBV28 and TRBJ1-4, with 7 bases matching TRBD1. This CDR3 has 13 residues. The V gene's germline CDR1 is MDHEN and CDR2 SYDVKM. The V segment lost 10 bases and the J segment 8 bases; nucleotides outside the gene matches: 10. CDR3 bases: TGTGCCATCCGAGTAGGAGGGGGCGAAAAACTGTTTTTT. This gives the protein CAIRVGGGEKLFF.

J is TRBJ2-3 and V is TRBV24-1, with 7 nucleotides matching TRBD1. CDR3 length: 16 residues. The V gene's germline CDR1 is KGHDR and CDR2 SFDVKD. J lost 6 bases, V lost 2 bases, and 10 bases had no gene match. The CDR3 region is CATSDSEPQGFDTQYF. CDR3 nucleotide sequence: TGTGCCACCAGTGATTCCGAACCACAGGGGTTTGATACGCAGTATTTT.

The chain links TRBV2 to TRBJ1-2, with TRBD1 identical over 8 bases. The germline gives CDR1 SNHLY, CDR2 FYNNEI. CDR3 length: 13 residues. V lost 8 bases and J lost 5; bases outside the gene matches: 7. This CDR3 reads CASPNRGKYGYTF. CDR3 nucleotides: TGTGCCAGCCCTAACAGGGGGAAGTATGGCTACACCTTC.

DNA for the CDR3: TGTGCCAGCAGCTTGGGACAGTATAGCAATCAGCCCCAGCATTTT. Translating gives CASSLGQYSNQPQHF. The rearrangement joins TRBV7-2 to TRBJ1-5; 7 nucleotides align to TRBD1. V was pared by 3 bases and J by 0 bases, with 2 bases of the junction left unmatched. Germline V CDR1 and CDR2: SGHTA, FQGNSA. The CDR3 spans 15 residues.

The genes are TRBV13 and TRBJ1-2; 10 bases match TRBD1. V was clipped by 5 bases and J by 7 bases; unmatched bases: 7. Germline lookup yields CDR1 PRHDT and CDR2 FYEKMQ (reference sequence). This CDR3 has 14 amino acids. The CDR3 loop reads CASSPFRDRGGYTF. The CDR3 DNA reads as TGTGCCAGCAGCCCATTCCGGGACAGGGGTGGCTACACCTTC.

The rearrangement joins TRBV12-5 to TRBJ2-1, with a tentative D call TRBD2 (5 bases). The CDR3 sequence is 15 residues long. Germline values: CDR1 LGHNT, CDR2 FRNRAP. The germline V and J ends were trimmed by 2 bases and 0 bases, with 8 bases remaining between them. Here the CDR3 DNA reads TGTGCTAGTGGTTTGCAGCGGTCCTCCTACAATGAGCAGTTCTTC. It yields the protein CASGLQRSSYNEQFF.

The CDR3 DNA is TGCGCCACCTCGACAGGGGGCGAAACCGGGGAGCTGTTTTTT. Encoded protein: CATSTGGETGELFF. The chain has TRBV5-1 and TRBJ2-2; 10 positions agree with TRBD1. This CDR3 comprises 14 residues. Germline V gene data show CDR1 as SGHRS and CDR2 as YFSETQ. V was pared by 9 bases and J by 5 bases, with 7 bases of the junction left unmatched.

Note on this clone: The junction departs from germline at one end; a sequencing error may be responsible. The CDR3 bases are TGTGCTAGCAGCAGGAGCGGGGCCCAAGAGACCCAGTACTTC. Residues: CASSRSGAQETQYF. The rearrangement uses TRBV7-7 and TRBJ2-5, with TRBD2 matching 7 bases. The CDR3 covers 14 residues. From germline, CDR1 is SSHAT and CDR2 FNYEAQ (reference sequence). The variable domain in full, with the rest retrieved from reference TRBV7-7 and TRBJ2-5, is GAGVSQSPRYKVTKRGQDVTLRCDPISSHATLYWYQQALGQGPEFLTYFNYEAQPDKSGLPSDRFSAERPEGSISTLTIQRTEQRDSAMYRCASSRSGAQETQYFGPGTRLLVL.

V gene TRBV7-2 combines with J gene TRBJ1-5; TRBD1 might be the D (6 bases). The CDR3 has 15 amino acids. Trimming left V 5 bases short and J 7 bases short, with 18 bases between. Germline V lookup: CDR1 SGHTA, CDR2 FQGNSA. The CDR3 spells CASSPRLGAVQPQHF. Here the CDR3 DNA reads TGTGCCAGCAGCCCCCGCTTGGGGGCTGTGCAGCCCCAGCATTTT.

DNA of the CDR3: TGTGCCAGCAGCGGGACAGGCGCAGAGAGCTTTTTAGAAGGCTACACCTTC. The encoded protein is CASSGTGAESFLEGYTF. The chain carries TRBV25-1 and TRBJ1-2, with 8 bases aligning to TRBD1. The germline V gene has CDR1 MGHDK and CDR2 SYGVNS. The CDR3 runs 17 residues. V lost 6 bases to trimming and J lost 8 bases; unmatched junction nucleotides: 20.

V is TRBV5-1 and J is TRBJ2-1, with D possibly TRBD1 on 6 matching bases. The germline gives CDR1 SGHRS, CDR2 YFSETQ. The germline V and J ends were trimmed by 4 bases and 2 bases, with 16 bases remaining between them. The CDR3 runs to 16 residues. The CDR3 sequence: CASSPGAGVTYNEQFF. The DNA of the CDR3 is TGCGCCAGCAGCCCAGGGGCAGGGGTAACCTACAATGAGCAGTTCTTC.

CDR3 nucleotide sequence: TGTGCCAGTCGCCCACCTGGGACTAGCGGGAGTGGGGGGTACAATGAGCAGTTCTTC. Residues: CASRPPGTSGSGGYNEQFF. This rearrangement joins TRBV7-2 to TRBJ2-1, with TRBD2 matching 14 bases. Germline V gives CDR1 SGHTA, CDR2 FQGNSA. With V trimmed by 9 bases and J by 4 bases, 17 bases remained unmatched. This CDR3 spans 19 amino acids. The full variable domain, with the rest looked up from reference TRBV7-2 and TRBJ2-1, is GAGVSQSPSNKVTEKGKDVELRCDPISGHTALYWYRQSLGQGLEFLIYFQGNSAPDKSGLPSDRFSAERTGGSVSTLTIQRTQQEDSAVYLCASRPPGTSGSGGYNEQFFGPGTRLTVL.

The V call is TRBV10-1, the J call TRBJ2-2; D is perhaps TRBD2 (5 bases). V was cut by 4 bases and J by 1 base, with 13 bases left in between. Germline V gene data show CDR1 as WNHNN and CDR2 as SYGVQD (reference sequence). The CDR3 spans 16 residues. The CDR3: CASSGGTGKNTGELFF. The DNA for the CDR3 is TGCGCCAGCAGTGGTGGAACCGGGAAGAACACCGGGGAGCTGTTTTTT.

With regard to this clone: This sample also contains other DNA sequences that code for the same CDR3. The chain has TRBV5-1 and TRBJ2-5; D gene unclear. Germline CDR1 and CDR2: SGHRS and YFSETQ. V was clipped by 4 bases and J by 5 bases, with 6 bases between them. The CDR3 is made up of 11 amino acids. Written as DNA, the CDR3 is TGCGCCAGCAGCCACGGGGAGACCCAGTACTTC. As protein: CASSHGETQYF.

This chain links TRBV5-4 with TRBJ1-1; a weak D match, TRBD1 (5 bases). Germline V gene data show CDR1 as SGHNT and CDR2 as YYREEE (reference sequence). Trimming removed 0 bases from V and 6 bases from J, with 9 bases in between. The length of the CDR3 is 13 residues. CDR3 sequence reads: CASSLAGRAEAFF. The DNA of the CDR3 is TGTGCCAGCAGCTTGGCCGGCAGGGCTGAAGCTTTCTTT.

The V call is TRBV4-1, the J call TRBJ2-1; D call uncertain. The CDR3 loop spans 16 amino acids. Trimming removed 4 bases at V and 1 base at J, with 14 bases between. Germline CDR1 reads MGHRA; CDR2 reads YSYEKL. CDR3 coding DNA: TGCGCCAGCAGCCCAAAGAGACTCGATTCCTACAATGAGCAGTTCTTC. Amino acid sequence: CASSPKRLDSYNEQFF.

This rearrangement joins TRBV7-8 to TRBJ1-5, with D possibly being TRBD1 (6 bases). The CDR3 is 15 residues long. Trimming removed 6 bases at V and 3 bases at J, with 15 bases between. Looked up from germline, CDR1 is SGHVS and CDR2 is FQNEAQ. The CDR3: CASSIETGFNQPQHF. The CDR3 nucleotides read TGTGCCAGCAGTATAGAAACAGGGTTCAATCAGCCCCAGCATTTT.

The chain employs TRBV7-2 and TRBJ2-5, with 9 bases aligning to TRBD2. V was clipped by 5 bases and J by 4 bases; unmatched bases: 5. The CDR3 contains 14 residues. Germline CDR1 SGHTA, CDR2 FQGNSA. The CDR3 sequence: CASSVQAGGETQYF. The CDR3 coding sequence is TGTGCCAGCAGCGTTCAAGCGGGAGGAGAGACCCAGTACTTC.

CDR3 bases: TGCGCCAGCAGCTTAACGGGACAGGGGAATGAAAAACTGTTTTTT. It yields the protein CASSLTGQGNEKLFF. The chain is built from TRBV5-1 and TRBJ1-4; 10 bases line up with TRBD1. CDR3 size: 15 residues. In germline, CDR1 is SGHRS, CDR2 YFSETQ. The trim removed 2 bases at V and 5 bases at J, leaving 3 bases unmatched.